The 23 T cell receptor beta chains presented below share a single source sample, sequenced in a study of cytotoxic CD8 clonotypes in ibrutinib-treated CLL. Generated by immunoSEQ multiplex PCR, the TCRdb table keeps only in-frame clones and is missing some. The sample has roughly 76,000 clones; 80% are singletons. The source material was PBMCs, sampled at disease progression, from a patient treated with ibrutinib. The receptors derive from a human donor with chronic lymphocytic leukemia.

The chain combines TRBV10-2 with TRBJ2-7, with 8 bases that match TRBD2. Looked up from germline, CDR1 is WSHSY and CDR2 is SAAADI. This CDR3 has 14 amino acids. V gave up 7 bases and J gave up 0 bases; unmatched junction bases: 5. This CDR3 is CASTKGLASYEQYF. The CDR3 nucleotides are TGCGCCAGCACCAAAGGACTAGCCTCCTACGAGCAGTACTTC.

Comment on this clone: Other DNA sequences in this specimen translate into the identical CDR3. The genes are TRBV27 and TRBJ1-2, with 7 bases aligning to TRBD1. The J segment lost 7 bases and the V segment lost 0 bases, leaving 2 bases of the junction unmatched. Germline assignment: CDR1 MNHEY and CDR2 SMNVEV (reference sequence). The CDR3 sequence is 13 residues long. DNA of the CDR3: TGTGCCAGCAGTTTATCAGGGGGCTTTGGCTACACCTTC. Translating it yields CASSLSGGFGYTF.

This chain joins TRBV27 and TRBJ2-7; 8 bases match TRBD2. The V and J ends lost 1 base and 6 bases, in that order; junction bases with no gene match: 11. Germline V CDR1 and CDR2: MNHEY, SMNVEV (reference sequence). This CDR3 region has 16 residues. CDR3 protein: CASSLYGTRGGTEQYF. The CDR3 DNA reads TGTGCCAGCAGTTTATATGGGACTAGGGGGGGTACCGAGCAGTACTTC.

This chain links TRBV10-3 with TRBJ2-3; TRBD2 aligns across 8 bases. Germline V gives CDR1 ENHRY, CDR2 SYGVKD. V lost 4 bases and J lost 2; bases outside the gene matches: 5. There are 15 residues in the CDR3. The CDR3 protein is CAISVELAATDTQYF. CDR3 in DNA: TGTGCCATCAGTGTGGAACTAGCGGCCACAGATACGCAGTATTTT.

The chain links TRBV5-7 to TRBJ2-6; 9 nucleotides match TRBD1. TRBV5-7 falls under the ORF class, with uncertain function. The CDR3 runs to 16 residues. V shed 8 bases, J shed 1 base, and the junction held 7 bases outside the gene matches. For the CDR3, the DNA is TGTGCCAGGGACAGGGGCGCATTTTCTGGGGCCAACGTCCTGACTTTC. Protein: CARDRGAFSGANVLTF.

The rearrangement joins TRBV19 to TRBJ2-1; 8 bases are a match to TRBD2. The CDR3 extends over 16 amino acids. CDR1 LNHDA and CDR2 SQIVND come from the germline V gene (reference sequence). V lost 5 bases to trimming and J lost 13 bases; unmatched junction nucleotides: 19. The CDR3 nucleotides are TGTGCCAGTAGTCGGCTAGCGGGCCGCTTGACAATGGGACAGTTCTTC. This sequence encodes CASSRLAGRLTMGQFF.

V gene TRBV5-1 combines with J gene TRBJ2-7, with 7 bases lining up with TRBD1. J gave up 0 bases and V 4 bases, and 7 bases lay outside the gene matches. The length of the CDR3 is 15 residues. Germline V gene lookup returns CDR1 SGHRS and CDR2 YFSETQ. CDR3 nucleotides: TGCGCCAGCAGCACCGGACAGGAATACTCCTACGAGCAGTACTTC. Its protein product is CASSTGQEYSYEQYF.

The J gene is TRBJ1-4, the V gene TRBV5-1, with 7 bases lining up with TRBD1. The CDR3 sequence is 16 residues long. Germline V gene sequence: CDR1 SGHRS, CDR2 YFSETQ. After removal of 4 bases from V and 0 bases from J, the junction contained 6 bases not matched to a gene. CDR3 DNA sequence: TGCGCCAGCAGCATGGGACAGCCGGCAACTAATGAAAAACTGTTTTTT. Protein sequence: CASSMGQPATNEKLFF. The whole variable domain, filled in from reference TRBV5-1 and TRBJ1-4, reads KAGVTQTPRYLIKTRGQQVTLSCSPISGHRSVSWYQQTPGQGLQFLFEYFSETQRNKGNFPGRFSGRQFSNSRSEMNVSTLELGDSALYLCASSMGQPATNEKLFFGSGTQLSVL.

The count of this clone is one. The chain is built from TRBV4-2 and TRBJ2-7; 8 bases are shared with TRBD2. Trimming at V came to 0 bases and at J to 1 base, leaving 2 bases not matched to a gene. CDR1 LGHNA and CDR2 YNFKEQ come from the germline V gene. This CDR3 contains 15 residues. CDR3 protein: CASSQELAESYEQYF. CDR3 bases: TGTGCCAGCAGCCAAGAACTAGCGGAGTCCTACGAGCAGTACTTC.

J is TRBJ2-5 and V is TRBV5-1; D is uncertain. CDR1 and CDR2 from the germline V gene are SGHRS and YFSETQ. The CDR3 extends over 14 amino acids. Trimming pared 1 base from V and 0 bases from J, leaving 7 bases between. The CDR3 sequence: CASSLIPYQETQYF. CDR3 DNA sequence: TGCGCCAGCAGCTTGATCCCGTACCAAGAGACCCAGTACTTC.

The V gene is TRBV6-5, the J gene TRBJ2-7; D might be TRBD2 (6 bases). This CDR3 is built from 12 residues. Germline-derived CDR1 and CDR2 are MNHEY and SVGAGI. The CDR3 spells CSTSGGTYEQYF. Written as DNA, the CDR3 is TGTTCCACCTCTGGGGGGACCTACGAGCAGTACTTC.

The sample holds one count of this clone. The rearrangement links TRBV11-2 to TRBJ2-7, with 7 positions matching TRBD1. The CDR3 contains 12 residues. Trimming removed 5 bases from V and 3 bases from J; junction bases left unmatched: 1. Germline CDR1 and CDR2: SGHAT and FQNNGV. CDR3 coding DNA: TGTGCCAGCAGCGGGGACAGCTACGAGCAGTACTTC. As protein: CASSGDSYEQYF.

The gene calls are TRBV6-5 and TRBJ2-7; 7 nucleotides match TRBD2. The CDR3 is 13 residues long. J lost 8 bases, V lost 0 bases, and 4 bases had no gene match. Per the germline V gene, CDR1 is MNHEY and CDR2 is SVGAGI. CDR3 in DNA: TGTGCCAGCAGTTACTCTCTAGCGGCAAAGCAGTACTTC. Translation gives CASSYSLAAKQYF.

The V call is TRBV6-1, the J call TRBJ1-1; TRBD1 agrees at 10 bases. The CDR3 extends over 13 amino acids. Germline V CDR1 and CDR2: MNHNS, SASEGT. The trim removed 5 bases at V and 5 bases at J, leaving 2 bases unmatched. The CDR3, as DNA: TGTGCCAGCAGTAGGACAGGGGGGACTGAAGCTTTCTTT. Translated, it gives CASSRTGGTEAFF.

This chain links TRBV2 with TRBJ2-7; D gene ambiguous. V lost 4 bases to trimming and J lost 3 bases, with 4 bases between them. The CDR3 totals 11 residues. Per the germline V gene, CDR1 is SNHLY and CDR2 is FYNNEI. The CDR3 DNA follows: TGTGCCAGCAGTGGGGACTACGAGCAGTACTTC. Amino acids: CASSGDYEQYF. Combining the CDR3 with reference TRBV2 and TRBJ2-7 gives the whole variable domain EPEVTQTPSHQVTQMGQEVILRCVPISNHLYFYWYRQILGQKVEFLVSFYNNEISEKSEIFDDQFSVERPDGSNFTLKIRSTKLEDSAMYFCASSGDYEQYFGPGTRLTVT.

This chain joins TRBV5-6 and TRBJ2-5; D is possibly TRBD2 (5 bases). Trimming pared 0 bases from V and 2 bases from J, leaving 11 bases between. Germline values: CDR1 SGHDT, CDR2 YYEEEE. This CDR3 spans 15 amino acids. The CDR3 bases are TGTGCCAGCAGCTTGGGGCTAGCCGGTCAAGAGACCCAGTACTTC. Protein product: CASSLGLAGQETQYF.

This chain links TRBV2 with TRBJ2-3, with D possibly being TRBD1 or TRBD2 (5 bases each). The ends were cut back, 10 bases at V and 0 bases at J, with 8 bases in the middle. The CDR3 spans 12 residues. From germline, CDR1 is SNHLY and CDR2 FYNNEI. The CDR3 DNA sequence: TGTGCCACCGGGGCTAGCACAGATACGCAGTATTTT. This translates into CATGASTDTQYF.

The chain combines TRBV5-4 with TRBJ1-1; D perhaps matches TRBD1 (6 bases). Germline CDR1 is SGHNT and CDR2 is YYREEE (reference sequence). Between the trimmed V and J ends, which lost 3 bases and 1 base, there was a span of 10 bases. This CDR3 comprises 14 residues. The CDR3 region has the DNA TGTGCCAGCAGCTCCCCGACAGGGAACACTGAAGCTTTCTTT. This sequence encodes CASSSPTGNTEAFF.

Comment on this clone: No DNA is shown, since the ends of the CDR3 on it are uncertain; the CDR3 is the one TCRdb lists. The CDR3 loop is CSVGQGAPF. This chain uses TRBV29-1 with TRBJ2-7; the D segment call TRBD1 is taken from the table without a DNA check. The CDR3 spans 9 amino acids, including both terminal residues. CDR1 SQVTM and CDR2 ANQGSEA come from the germline V gene.

The chain uses TRBV5-1 and TRBJ2-1, with D uncertain. Germline V gene lookup returns CDR1 SGHRS and CDR2 YFSETQ. This CDR3 spans 14 amino acids. Between the trimmed V and J ends, which lost 2 bases and 4 bases, there was a span of 10 bases. This CDR3 is CASSLSGEYNEQFF. CDR3 coding DNA: TGCGCCAGCAGCTTATCCGGTGAATACAATGAGCAGTTCTTC.

V is TRBV5-6 and J is TRBJ2-5, with TRBD2 as a possible D gene (6 bases). Deletions cut 2 bases from V and 5 bases from J, with 19 bases between. CDR1 and CDR2 (germline): SGHDT, YYEEEE. CDR3 size: 16 residues. CDR3 in amino acids: CASSFAIGPSDETQYF. CDR3 coding DNA: TGTGCCAGCAGCTTCGCTATCGGGCCTAGCGATGAGACCCAGTACTTC. The variable domain in full, with the rest retrieved from reference TRBV5-6 and TRBJ2-5, is DAGVTQSPTHLIKTRGQQVTLRCSPKSGHDTVSWYQQALGQGPQFIFQYYEEEERQRGNFPDRFSGHQFPNYSSELNVNALLLGDSALYLCASSFAIGPSDETQYFGPGTRLLVL.

This clone was detected only once. The chain carries TRBV6-5 and TRBJ1-6; 9 bases agree with TRBD1. Germline CDR1 MNHEY, CDR2 SVGAGI. V was pared by 1 base and J by 7 bases, with 5 bases of the junction left unmatched. The CDR3 length is 16 residues. CDR3 sequence reads: CASSYFLTGGNSPLHF. DNA for the CDR3: TGTGCCAGCAGTTACTTCTTGACAGGGGGGAATTCACCCCTCCACTTT.

The chain carries TRBV11-1 and TRBJ2-3; weak D call: TRBD2 (5 bases). Looked up from germline, CDR1 is SGHAT and CDR2 is FQDESV (reference sequence). The CDR3 runs to 15 residues. With 1 base removed from V and 1 base from J, the gap between germline ends came to 9 bases. CDR3 sequence reads: CASSLVVGGTDTQYF. CDR3 coding DNA: TGTGCCAGCAGCTTAGTTGTCGGGGGCACAGATACGCAGTATTTT.